A single sample gave rise to the 15 T cell receptor beta chains below, sequenced in a study of post-analysis software for immune sequencing data (dated by TCRdb to between 2014 and 2017). Libraries were prepared through PCR. The run used an Illumina HiSeq 2500. To reduce PCR and sequencing biases, unique molecular identifiers were incorporated into the TCR beta cDNA libraries. In-frame beta chains were kept once TCRdb had trimmed the public reads at Q25 with fastp and called clones with MiXCR. Rows with a matching CDR3 protein are joined into one entry that keeps the most common DNA and genes. This sample gives about 460,000 distinct CDR3 sequences in total; under 55% of them show up just once. About 12% of the sample lies in the top ten. Antigens of these TCRs are unknown. The research as a whole found: Roughly 5 TRBV segments, including TRBV5-6, TRBV5-1 and TRBV20-1, were significantly more frequent in patients than controls.

The sequenced material came from blood. These receptors all stem from a girl aged 5-17 years with multiple sclerosis.

This clonotype came up many times. The gene calls are TRBV11-1 and TRBJ1-1; D uncertain. Per germline, CDR1 SGHAT and CDR2 FQDESV (reference sequence). V lost 2 bases to trimming and J lost 2 bases, with 9 bases between them. The CDR3 consists of 14 residues. The CDR3 coding sequence is TGTGCCAGCAGCTTATTCGGAGGTAACACTGAAGCTTTCTTT. Protein: CASSLFGGNTEAFF.

The chain links TRBV10-3 to TRBJ1-1; TRBD1 agrees at 7 bases. Germline V lookup: CDR1 ENHRY, CDR2 SYGVKD. Trimming at V came to 2 bases and at J to 0 bases, leaving 0 bases not matched to a gene. CDR3 size: 14 residues. The CDR3 DNA reads TGTGCCATCAGTGAGGACAGGGTGAACACTGAAGCTTTCTTT. It yields the protein CAISEDRVNTEAFF.

This clonotype was seen only a few times. This sequence joins TRBV28 and TRBJ2-7; D not certain. This CDR3 is built from 11 residues. The ends were cut back, 11 bases at V and 0 bases at J, with 8 bases in the middle. CDR1 is MDHEN, CDR2 SYDVKM, per germline. CDR3 protein: CAWGSSYEQYF. The CDR3 DNA reads TGTGCCTGGGGTAGCTCCTACGAGCAGTACTTC.

V gene TRBV29-1 combines with J gene TRBJ1-2; the match to TRBD1 covers 7 bases. There are 18 residues in the CDR3. The V gene's germline CDR1 is SQVTM and CDR2 ANQGSEA. V was clipped by 3 bases and J by 4 bases; unmatched bases: 20. The CDR3 DNA follows: TGCAGCGTTGAGCGGTCGGGGATCTCCTCCCACAGGGGCTATGGCTACACCTTC. This encodes CSVERSGISSHRGYGYTF.

This clonotype was counted only a few times. CDR3 region: CASSEGPYEQYF. CDR3 bases: TGTGCCAGCAGTGAGGGGCCTTACGAGCAGTACTTC. The chain uses TRBV6-2 or TRBV6-3 and TRBJ2-7; D may be TRBD1 or TRBD2 (5 bases each). The CDR3 sequence is 12 residues long. Germline V gene lookup returns CDR1 MNHEY and CDR2 SVGEGT. V was clipped by 5 bases and J by 4 bases, with 9 bases between them.

This clonotype was detected once. The V and J genes are TRBV2 and TRBJ2-7; possibly TRBD2 for D (6 bases). Germline V CDR1 and CDR2: SNHLY, FYNNEI. The CDR3 is 14 residues long. V lost 8 bases to trimming and J lost 1 base, with 15 bases between them. Written as DNA, the CDR3 is TGTGCCAGCGTCCCGGGGGAGCGATCCTACGAGCAGTACTTC. As protein: CASVPGERSYEQYF.

V and J are TRBV20-1 and TRBJ2-4; a weak D match, TRBD2 (6 bases). The end of the DNA aligns better with TRBJ2-7, so the J call may be wrong. Germline assignment: CDR1 DFQATT and CDR2 SNEGSKA (reference sequence). The CDR3 sequence is 17 residues long. CDR3 in amino acids: CSARDPGRAEGLYEQYF. In nucleotides, the CDR3 is TGCAGTGCTAGAGATCCAGGAAGAGCGGAGGGTCTCTACGAGCAGTACTTC.

The chain is built from TRBV6-5 and TRBJ2-1; TRBD1 is a possible D gene (5 bases). The length of the CDR3 is 13 residues. Germline lookup yields CDR1 MNHEY and CDR2 SVGAGI. V was trimmed by 7 bases and J by 10 bases, leaving 17 bases between them. The CDR3 bases are TGTGCCAGCACCTTAGGGGCCAACCGGGAGCAGTTCTTC. Translation: CASTLGANREQFF.

The chain has TRBV20-1 and TRBJ2-7; 8 bases map to TRBD2. Germline V gene data show CDR1 as DFQATT and CDR2 as SNEGSKA (reference sequence). The CDR3 sequence is 13 residues long. CDR3 nucleotide sequence: TGCAGCCCGCGGGCGAGCGGGGGCTACGAGCAGTACTTC. Translating it yields CSPRASGGYEQYF.

The chain has TRBV21-1 and TRBJ2-1; the table's D gene call, TRBD2, was not cross checked with the DNA. TRBV21-1 is assigned pseudogene status. This CDR3 has 13 residues. The CDR3 DNA reads as TGTGCCAGCAGGCTAGCGGGAACCAATGAGCAGTTCTTC. It is translated as CASRLAGTNEQFF.

This sequence joins TRBV7-2 and TRBJ1-4, with D possibly TRBD1 on 6 matching bases. The CDR3 runs 15 residues. The germline CDR1 and CDR2 sequences are SGHTA and FQGNSA. Between the trimmed V and J ends, which lost 5 bases and 7 bases, there was a span of 17 bases. This CDR3 is CASSRNGGLGEKLFF. CDR3 coding DNA: TGTGCCAGCAGCCGAAATGGGGGCCTGGGTGAAAAACTGTTTTTT.

The gene calls are TRBV5-1 and TRBJ2-7, with D uncertain. V lost 0 bases and J lost 3, with 10 bases in between. Germline V gene data show CDR1 as SGHRS and CDR2 as YFSETQ. The CDR3 loop spans 14 amino acids. The CDR3 reads CASSLEGRYYEQYF. The CDR3 nucleotides read TGCGCCAGCAGCTTGGAGGGCAGGTACTACGAGCAGTACTTC.

The chain couples TRBV29-1 to TRBJ1-1, with a tentative D call TRBD1 (5 bases). Germline V CDR1 and CDR2: SQVTM, ANQGSEA. Trimming took 4 bases from V and 3 from J, leaving 6 bases between them. This CDR3 has 11 amino acids. The CDR3 loop reads CSVARDTEAFF. The CDR3 bases are TGCAGCGTTGCCAGGGACACTGAAGCTTTCTTT.

This clonotype turned up a few times. The V call is TRBV28, the J call TRBJ2-3; unclear D gene. Trimming removed 5 bases at V and 0 bases at J, with 9 bases between. Germline V gene sequence: CDR1 MDHEN, CDR2 SYDVKM. The CDR3 runs to 14 residues. The CDR3 sequence is CASSHSRSTDTQYF. DNA for the CDR3: TGTGCCAGCAGTCATTCACGAAGCACAGATACGCAGTATTTT.

A few counts support this clonotype. The chain combines TRBV19 with TRBJ1-2; no clear D. V lost 2 bases to trimming and J lost 6 bases, with 7 bases between them. The CDR3 length is 12 residues. Germline V gene sequence: CDR1 LNHDA, CDR2 SQIVND (reference sequence). The CDR3 nucleotides are TGTGCCAGTAGTATAAGGGAAGATGGCTACACCTTC. Protein sequence: CASSIREDGYTF.